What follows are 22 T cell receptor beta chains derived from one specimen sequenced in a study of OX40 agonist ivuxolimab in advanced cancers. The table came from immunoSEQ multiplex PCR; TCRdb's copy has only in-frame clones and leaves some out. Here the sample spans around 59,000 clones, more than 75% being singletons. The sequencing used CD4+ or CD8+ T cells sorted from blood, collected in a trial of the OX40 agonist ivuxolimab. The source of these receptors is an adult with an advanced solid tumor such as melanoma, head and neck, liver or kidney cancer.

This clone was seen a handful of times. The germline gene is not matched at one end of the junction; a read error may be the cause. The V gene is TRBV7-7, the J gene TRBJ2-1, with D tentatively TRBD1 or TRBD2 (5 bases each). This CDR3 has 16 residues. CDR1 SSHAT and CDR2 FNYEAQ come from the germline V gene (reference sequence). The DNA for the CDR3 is TGTGCTAGCAGCCCTGATTGGGGCAGCGGAAACAATGAGCAGTTCTTC. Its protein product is CASSPDWGSGNNEQFF.

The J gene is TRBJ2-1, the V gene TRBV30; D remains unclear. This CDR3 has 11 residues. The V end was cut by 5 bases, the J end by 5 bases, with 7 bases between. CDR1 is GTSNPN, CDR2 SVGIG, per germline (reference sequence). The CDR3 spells CAWFINNEQFF. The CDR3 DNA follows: TGTGCCTGGTTCATAAACAATGAGCAGTTCTTC.

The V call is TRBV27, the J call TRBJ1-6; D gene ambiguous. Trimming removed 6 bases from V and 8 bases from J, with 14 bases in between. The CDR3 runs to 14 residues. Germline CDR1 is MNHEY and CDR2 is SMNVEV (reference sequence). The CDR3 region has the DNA TGTGCCAGCAGCCCGCTGGGTTCCTATTCACCCCTCCACTTT. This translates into CASSPLGSYSPLHF.

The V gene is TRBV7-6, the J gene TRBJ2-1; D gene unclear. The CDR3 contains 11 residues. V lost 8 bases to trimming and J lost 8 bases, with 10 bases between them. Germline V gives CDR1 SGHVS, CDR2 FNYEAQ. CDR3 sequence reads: CASGRFDEQFF. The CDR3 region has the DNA TGTGCCAGCGGAAGGTTCGATGAGCAGTTCTTC. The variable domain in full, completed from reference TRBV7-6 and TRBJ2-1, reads GAGVSQSPRYKVTKRGQDVALRCDPISGHVSLYWYRQALGQGPEFLTYFNYEAQQDKSGLPNDRFSAERPEGSISTLTIQRTEQRDSAMYRCASGRFDEQFFGPGTRLTVL.

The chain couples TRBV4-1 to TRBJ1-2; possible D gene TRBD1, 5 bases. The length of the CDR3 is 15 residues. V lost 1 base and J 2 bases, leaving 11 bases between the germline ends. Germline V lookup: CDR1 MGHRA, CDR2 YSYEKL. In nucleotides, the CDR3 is TGCGCCAGCAGCCAAGTAGGGGACGGGAACTATGGCTACACCTTC. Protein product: CASSQVGDGNYGYTF.

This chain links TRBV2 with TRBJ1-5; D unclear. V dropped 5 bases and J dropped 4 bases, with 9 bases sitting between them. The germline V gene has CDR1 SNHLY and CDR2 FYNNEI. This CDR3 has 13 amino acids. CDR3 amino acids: CASSPYRNQPQHF. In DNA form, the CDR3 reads TGTGCCAGCAGTCCCTATAGGAATCAGCCCCAGCATTTT.

The CDR3: CASSQTAGANVLTF. CDR3 sequence (DNA): TGCGCCAGCAGCCAAACCGCTGGGGCCAACGTCCTGACTTTC. This chain joins TRBV4-1 and TRBJ2-6; D is ambiguous. This CDR3 has 14 residues. Germline assignment: CDR1 MGHRA and CDR2 YSYEKL. Trimming pared 2 bases from V and 2 bases from J, leaving 4 bases between.

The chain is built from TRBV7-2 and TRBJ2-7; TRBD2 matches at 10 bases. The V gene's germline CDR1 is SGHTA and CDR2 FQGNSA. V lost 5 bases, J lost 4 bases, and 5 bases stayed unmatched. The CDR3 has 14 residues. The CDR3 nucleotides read TGTGCCAGCAGCAACCCTAGCGGGAGATACGAGCAGTACTTC. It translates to CASSNPSGRYEQYF. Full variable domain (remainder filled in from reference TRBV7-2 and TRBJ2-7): GAGVSQSPSNKVTEKGKDVELRCDPISGHTALYWYRQSLGQGLEFLIYFQGNSAPDKSGLPSDRFSAERTGGSVSTLTIQRTQQEDSAVYLCASSNPSGRYEQYFGPGTRLTVT.

CDR3 loop: CASSLSGGETQYF. CDR3 sequence (DNA): TGTGCCAGCAGCTTGTCCGGGGGAGAGACCCAGTACTTC. J is TRBJ2-5 and V is TRBV7-3, with TRBD2 as a possible D gene (6 bases). This CDR3 region has 13 residues. Between the trimmed V and J ends, which lost 3 bases and 4 bases, there was a span of 9 bases. Germline values: CDR1 SGHTA, CDR2 FQGTGA.

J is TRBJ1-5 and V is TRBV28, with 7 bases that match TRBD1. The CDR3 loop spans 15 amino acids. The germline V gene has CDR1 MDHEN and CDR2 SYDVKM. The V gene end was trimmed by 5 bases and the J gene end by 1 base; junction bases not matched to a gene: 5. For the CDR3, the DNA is TGTGCCAGCAGTGGGACAGTTTCGAGCAATCAGCCCCAGCATTTT. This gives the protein CASSGTVSSNQPQHF.

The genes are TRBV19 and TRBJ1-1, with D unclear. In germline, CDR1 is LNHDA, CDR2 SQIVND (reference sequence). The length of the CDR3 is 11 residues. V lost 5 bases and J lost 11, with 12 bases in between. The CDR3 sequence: CASSQNQDAFF. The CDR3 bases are TGTGCCAGTAGTCAAAACCAAGACGCTTTCTTT. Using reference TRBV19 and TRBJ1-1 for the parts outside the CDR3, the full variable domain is DGGITQSPKYLFRKEGQNVTLSCEQNLNHDAMYWYRQDPGQGLRLIYYSQIVNDFQKGDIAEGYSVSREKKESFPLTVTSAQKNPTAFYLCASSQNQDAFFGQGTRLTVV.

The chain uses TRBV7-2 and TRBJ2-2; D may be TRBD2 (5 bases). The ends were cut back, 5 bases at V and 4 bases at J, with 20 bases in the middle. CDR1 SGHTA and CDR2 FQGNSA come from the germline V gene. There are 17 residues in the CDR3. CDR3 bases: TGTGCCAGCAGCCCTCGGACTGGGCGGGCTCCCACCGGGGAGCTGTTTTTT. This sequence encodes CASSPRTGRAPTGELFF.

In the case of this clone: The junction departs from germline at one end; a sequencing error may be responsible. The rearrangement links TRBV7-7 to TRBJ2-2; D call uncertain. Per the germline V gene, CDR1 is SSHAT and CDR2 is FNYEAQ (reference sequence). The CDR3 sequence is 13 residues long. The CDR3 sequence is CASTKNYGGELFF. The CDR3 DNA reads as TGTGCTAGCACCAAAAACTATGGCGGGGAGCTGTTTTTT.

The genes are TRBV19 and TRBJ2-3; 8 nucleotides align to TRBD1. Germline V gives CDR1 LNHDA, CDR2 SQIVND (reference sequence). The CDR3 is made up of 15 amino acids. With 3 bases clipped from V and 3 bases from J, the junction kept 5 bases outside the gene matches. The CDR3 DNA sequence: TGTGCCAGTAGTATCTCGACAGGGGCGACAGATACGCAGTATTTT. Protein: CASSISTGATDTQYF.

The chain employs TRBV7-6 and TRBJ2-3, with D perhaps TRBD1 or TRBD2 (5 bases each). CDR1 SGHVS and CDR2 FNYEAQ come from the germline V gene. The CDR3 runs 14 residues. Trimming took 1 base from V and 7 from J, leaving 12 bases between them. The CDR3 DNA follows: TGTGCCAGCAGCTTAGGAGGGGCCGACTATACGCAGTATTTT. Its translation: CASSLGGADYTQYF.

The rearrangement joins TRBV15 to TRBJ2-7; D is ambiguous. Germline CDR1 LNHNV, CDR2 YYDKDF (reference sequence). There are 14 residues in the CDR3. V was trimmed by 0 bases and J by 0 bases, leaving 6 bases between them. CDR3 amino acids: CATSRDRSSYEQYF. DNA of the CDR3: TGTGCCACCAGCAGAGACCGATCCTCCTACGAGCAGTACTTC.

The CDR3 sequence: CASTPTVDNQETQYF. The DNA for the CDR3 is TGTGCCAGCACCCCGACCGTGGACAACCAAGAGACCCAGTACTTC. V gene TRBV19 combines with J gene TRBJ2-5; D might be TRBD1 (5 bases). The V gene lost 9 bases and the J gene lost 0 bases, with 17 bases spanning the gap. The CDR3 spans 15 residues. Germline V gene lookup returns CDR1 LNHDA and CDR2 SQIVND (reference sequence).

CDR3: CASSGGNSYEQYF. In DNA, the CDR3 is TGTGCCAGCAGCGGCGGGAACTCCTACGAGCAGTACTTC. The rearrangement links TRBV9 to TRBJ2-7; TRBD2 might be the D (6 bases). Looked up from germline, CDR1 is SGDLS and CDR2 is YYNGEE. The CDR3 runs 13 residues. V was trimmed by 3 bases and J by 0 bases, leaving 7 bases between them. Drawing the rest from reference TRBV9 and TRBJ2-7, the complete variable domain is DSGVTQTPKHLITATGQRVTLRCSPRSGDLSVYWYQQSLDQGLQFLIQYYNGEERAKGNILERFSAQQFPDLHSELNLSSLELGDSALYFCASSGGNSYEQYFGPGTRLTVT.

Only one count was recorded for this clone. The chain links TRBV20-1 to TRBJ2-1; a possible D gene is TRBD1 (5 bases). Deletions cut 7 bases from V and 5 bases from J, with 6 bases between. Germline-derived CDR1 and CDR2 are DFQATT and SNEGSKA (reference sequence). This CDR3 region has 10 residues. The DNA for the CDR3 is TGCAGTGGACAGAACAATGAGCAGTTCTTC. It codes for CSGQNNEQFF.

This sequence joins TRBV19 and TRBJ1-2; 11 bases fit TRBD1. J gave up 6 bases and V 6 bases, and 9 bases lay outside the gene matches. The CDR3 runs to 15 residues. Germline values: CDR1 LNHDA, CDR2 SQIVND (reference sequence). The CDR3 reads CASRFRDRGIDGYTF. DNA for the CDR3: TGTGCCAGTAGGTTCCGGGACAGGGGGATTGATGGCTACACCTTC.

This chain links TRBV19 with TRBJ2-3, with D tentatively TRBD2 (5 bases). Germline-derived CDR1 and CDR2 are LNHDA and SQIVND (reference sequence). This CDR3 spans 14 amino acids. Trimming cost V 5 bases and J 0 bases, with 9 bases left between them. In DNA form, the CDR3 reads TGTGCCAGTAGTCTGGACTTAAGCACAGATACGCAGTATTTT. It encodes CASSLDLSTDTQYF.

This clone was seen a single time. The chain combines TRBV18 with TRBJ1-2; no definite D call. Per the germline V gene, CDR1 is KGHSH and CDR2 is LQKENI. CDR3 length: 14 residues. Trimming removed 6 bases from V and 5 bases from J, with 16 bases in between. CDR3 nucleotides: TGTGCCAGCTCCCCGGACGAGTCCTGGTATGGCTACACCTTC. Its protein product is CASSPDESWYGYTF.